Presented here are 27 T cell receptor beta chains from one specimen sequenced in a study of CD8+ T cells in alopecia areata. Treatment defined: oral pan-JAK inhibitor, 5-10 mg twice daily. RNA was extracted and reverse transcribed into cDNA as the sequencing template. The assay was immunoSEQ multiplex PCR, and TCRdb's table has in-frame clones only and misses some. The table has 200,000 to 250,000 clones, less than 45% seen once. Source: CD4+ T cells sorted from blood, taken around week 31, from a patient treated with tofacitinib. The receptors here all came from a human donor with alopecia areata.

The chain couples TRBV4-1 to TRBJ1-1; D might be TRBD1 (5 bases). The V end was cut by 0 bases, the J end by 0 bases, with 5 bases between. The germline V gene encodes CDR1 MGHRA and CDR2 YSYEKL. The CDR3 loop spans 14 amino acids. CDR3 nucleotide sequence: TGCGCCAGCAGCCAAGACAGGGTGAACACTGAAGCTTTCTTT. This translates into CASSQDRVNTEAFF.

V is TRBV6-1 and J is TRBJ2-4, with D tentatively TRBD1 or TRBD2 (5 bases each). Trimming removed 4 bases from V and 0 bases from J, with 7 bases in between. Germline lookup yields CDR1 MNHNS and CDR2 SASEGT. The CDR3 spans 14 residues. In nucleotides, the CDR3 is TGTGCCAGCAGTGGGGGGTTAGCCAAAAACATTCAGTACTTC. It codes for CASSGGLAKNIQYF.

A few counts support this clone. V usage is TRBV21-1 and J usage is TRBJ1-6; TRBD1 reflects the table's D call only, with no check against the DNA. TRBV21-1 is flagged as a pseudogene. The CDR3 runs 15 residues. The CDR3 nucleotides are TGTGCCAGCAGCAAATCACAGGGCGGTAATTCACCCCTCCACTTT. Encoded protein: CASSKSQGGNSPLHF.

A few counts support this clone. V is TRBV30 and J is TRBJ2-7; D remains ambiguous. The J call is doubtful: the DNA matches TRBJ2-5 better. Germline V lookup: CDR1 GTSNPN, CDR2 SVGIG (reference sequence). There are 13 residues in the CDR3. CDR3 bases: TGTGCCTGGAGTACGACAAGCCAGGAGACCCAGTACTTC. It codes for CAWSTTSQETQYF.

This clone was observed once. The V gene is TRBV9, the J gene TRBJ2-5, with D possibly being TRBD1 or TRBD2 (6 bases each). V was trimmed by 0 bases and J by 3 bases, leaving 12 bases between them. The length of the CDR3 is 15 residues. Germline CDR1 SGDLS, CDR2 YYNGEE. The CDR3 reads CASSVASGAKETQYF. The DNA of the CDR3 is TGTGCCAGCAGCGTAGCTTCGGGGGCGAAAGAGACCCAGTACTTC.

J is TRBJ1-2 and V is TRBV30; D call uncertain. This CDR3 is 14 amino acids long. Trimming left V 2 bases short and J 4 bases short, with 14 bases between. Germline CDR1 is GTSNPN and CDR2 is SVGIG (reference sequence). The CDR3: CAWSPEGPAYGYTF. CDR3 coding DNA: TGTGCCTGGAGTCCGGAAGGGCCGGCCTATGGCTACACCTTC.

The J gene is TRBJ2-7, the V gene TRBV5-6; 10 nucleotides line up with TRBD1. This CDR3 has 16 amino acids. Trimming at V came to 0 bases and at J to 2 bases, leaving 5 bases not matched to a gene. Looked up from germline, CDR1 is SGHDT and CDR2 is YYEEEE. The CDR3 is CASSLGRDRGPYEQYF. CDR3 nucleotides: TGTGCCAGCAGCTTGGGCCGGGACAGGGGCCCCTACGAGCAGTACTTC.

V is TRBV5-1 and J is TRBJ1-1; D unclear. This CDR3 is 11 amino acids long. Germline V gene data show CDR1 as SGHRS and CDR2 as YFSETQ. V shed 3 bases and J shed 3 bases, with 3 bases lying between them. The CDR3 protein is CASSSDTEAFF. The DNA of the CDR3 is TGCGCCAGCAGCTCGGACACTGAAGCTTTCTTT.

The chain joins TRBV25-1 to TRBJ1-2, with 8 bases aligning to TRBD1. The CDR3 has 13 amino acids. From germline, CDR1 is MGHDK and CDR2 SYGVNS. V lost 6 bases to trimming and J lost 2 bases; unmatched junction nucleotides: 2. The CDR3 sequence: CASRQGANYGYTF. As DNA, the CDR3 is TGTGCCAGCAGGCAGGGGGCGAACTATGGCTACACCTTC.

This clone was counted only a few times. As DNA, the CDR3 is TGTGCCAGCAGCCAAGCAGGGGCTGCCGAGCAGTTCTTC. It specifies CASSQAGAAEQFF. The chain couples TRBV4-2 to TRBJ2-1; TRBD1 is a possible D gene (6 bases). The CDR3 consists of 13 residues. Germline V lookup: CDR1 LGHNA, CDR2 YNFKEQ. V dropped 1 base and J dropped 10 bases, with 11 bases sitting between them.

The rearrangement uses TRBV2 and TRBJ1-5, with TRBD1 matching over 7 bases. Germline-derived CDR1 and CDR2 are SNHLY and FYNNEI. The V and J ends lost 7 bases and 0 bases, in that order; junction bases with no gene match: 6. This CDR3 spans 15 amino acids. In DNA form, the CDR3 reads TGTGCCAGCACCAGGGGGACAAATAGCAATCAGCCCCAGCATTTT. This codes for CASTRGTNSNQPQHF.

There are a few counts of this clone. V is TRBV30 and J is TRBJ2-2, with D uncertain. The V end was cut by 3 bases, the J end by 6 bases, with 5 bases between. This CDR3 is built from 11 residues. CDR1 GTSNPN and CDR2 SVGIG come from the germline V gene (reference sequence). This CDR3 reads CAWSSPGELFF. The CDR3 DNA is TGTGCCTGGAGCAGTCCCGGGGAGCTGTTTTTT. Full variable domain (rest looked up from reference TRBV30 and TRBJ2-2): SQTIHQWPATLVQPVGSPLSLECTVEGTSNPNLYWYRQAAGRGLQLLFYSVGIGQISSEVPQNLSASRPQDRQFILSSKKLLLSDSGFYLCAWSSPGELFFGEGSRLTVL.

The table lists this clone with a few counts. The J gene is TRBJ2-7, the V gene TRBV19; 8 bases line up with TRBD1. J lost 9 bases, V lost 5 bases, and 15 bases had no gene match. Germline V gene data show CDR1 as LNHDA and CDR2 as SQIVND (reference sequence). The CDR3 runs to 15 residues. The chain's CDR3 is CASSQMTGADVRQYF. CDR3 nucleotides: TGTGCCAGTAGTCAAATGACAGGGGCCGACGTGAGGCAGTACTTC.

The rearrangement links TRBV9 to TRBJ1-3, with D hard to call. Germline lookup yields CDR1 SGDLS and CDR2 YYNGEE. Trimming took off 4 bases at V and 10 bases at J, with 12 bases between the two ends. CDR3 length: 12 residues. CDR3 nucleotide sequence: TGTGCCAGCAGCAGGGATTCAAAGACCATATATTTT. As protein: CASSRDSKTIYF.

This clone was seen only once. This rearrangement joins TRBV5-1 to TRBJ2-1; the match to TRBD2 covers 9 bases. This CDR3 spans 15 amino acids. V lost 0 bases to trimming and J lost 9 bases; unmatched junction nucleotides: 7. Germline assignment: CDR1 SGHRS and CDR2 YFSETQ. Here the CDR3 DNA reads TGCGCCAGCAGCTTGGAGGCTAGCGGGATAGGTGAGCAGTTCTTC. This codes for CASSLEASGIGEQFF.

In this sample, this clone turned up a few times. V and J are TRBV19 and TRBJ1-5; 8 bases line up with TRBD1. Per germline, CDR1 LNHDA and CDR2 SQIVND (reference sequence). V lost 5 bases to trimming and J lost 1 base; unmatched junction nucleotides: 10. The CDR3 loop spans 17 amino acids. CDR3 protein: CASSLRSRGLSNQPQHF. In nucleotides, the CDR3 is TGTGCCAGTAGTCTCCGCTCCAGGGGGCTAAGCAATCAGCCCCAGCATTTT. The full variable domain, with the rest looked up from reference TRBV19 and TRBJ1-5, is DGGITQSPKYLFRKEGQNVTLSCEQNLNHDAMYWYRQDPGQGLRLIYYSQIVNDFQKGDIAEGYSVSREKKESFPLTVTSAQKNPTAFYLCASSLRSRGLSNQPQHFGDGTRLSIL.

The chain employs TRBV6-1 and TRBJ1-5; possibly TRBD1 for D (6 bases). Trimming took off 4 bases at V and 3 bases at J, with 10 bases between the two ends. Germline loops: CDR1 MNHNS, CDR2 SASEGT. CDR3 size: 14 residues. CDR3 in amino acids: CASSGQAFNQPQHF. DNA for the CDR3: TGTGCCAGCAGTGGACAGGCTTTCAATCAGCCCCAGCATTTT.

This chain uses TRBV4-1 with TRBJ1-5; TRBD1 might be the D (6 bases). V was pared by 0 bases and J by 1 base, with 10 bases between. The CDR3 length is 16 residues. Germline CDR1 is MGHRA and CDR2 is YSYEKL. This CDR3 is CASSQDNRESNQPQHF. CDR3 bases: TGCGCCAGCAGCCAAGACAACAGGGAGAGCAATCAGCCCCAGCATTTT.

The chain links TRBV7-2 to TRBJ2-5; D gene unclear. Germline lookup yields CDR1 SGHTA and CDR2 FQGNSA. V was cut by 6 bases and J by 5 bases, with 10 bases left in between. The CDR3 extends over 12 amino acids. In nucleotides, the CDR3 is TGTGCCAGCAGTTTGACGTTGGAGACCCAGTACTTC. This codes for CASSLTLETQYF.

This chain links TRBV13 with TRBJ1-6, with D perhaps TRBD1 (5 bases). Trimming stripped 1 base from V and 7 bases from J, with 11 bases between. The CDR3 has 15 amino acids. The V gene's germline CDR1 is PRHDT and CDR2 FYEKMQ (reference sequence). The CDR3 is CASSLEAGRNSPLHF. The CDR3 nucleotides are TGTGCCAGCAGCTTAGAAGCAGGGAGGAATTCACCCCTCCACTTT.

The chain links TRBV4-1 to TRBJ2-1, with TRBD2 matching 14 bases. CDR3 size: 16 residues. The germline V gene encodes CDR1 MGHRA and CDR2 YSYEKL. Germline trimming cut 0 bases from V and 11 bases from J; bases unmatched to any gene: 6. For the CDR3, the DNA is TGCGCCAGCAGCCAAGACCGGACTAGCGGGGGGCCGAAGCAGTTCTTC. Translation gives CASSQDRTSGGPKQFF.

This clone was seen a few times. The rearrangement joins TRBV6-5 to TRBJ2-2; 8 nucleotides align to TRBD1. Germline values: CDR1 MNHEY, CDR2 SVGAGI. V trimming: 6 bases; J trimming: 7 bases; junction bases outside the gene matches: 10. CDR3 size: 15 residues. DNA for the CDR3: TGTGCCAGCAGCGGACGGACAGGGTCCGGCGGGGAGCTGTTTTTT. It specifies CASSGRTGSGGELFF.

A few counts support this clone. The chain carries TRBV14 and TRBJ2-7; the D call may be TRBD1 or TRBD2 (5 bases each). The germline V gene has CDR1 SGHDN and CDR2 FVKESK. Trimming took 0 bases from V and 5 from J, leaving 17 bases between them. The CDR3 length is 16 residues. CDR3 sequence (DNA): TGTGCCAGCAGCCAAGATCTTAGGGCAGGGAGCAACGAGCAGTACTTC. This gives the protein CASSQDLRAGSNEQYF.

This chain uses TRBV9 with TRBJ2-3; D tentatively fits TRBD1 or TRBD2 (5 bases each). Germline CDR1 SGDLS, CDR2 YYNGEE. Trimming took off 0 bases at V and 3 bases at J, with 8 bases between the two ends. This CDR3 has 14 residues. The CDR3 nucleotides read TGTGCCAGCAGCGTAGGGGGGAAGACAGATACGCAGTATTTT. Translation: CASSVGGKTDTQYF.

This clone has a handful of counts. The V and J genes are TRBV7-8 and TRBJ1-1; D is perhaps TRBD1 (5 bases). The CDR3 has 14 residues. V gave up 8 bases and J gave up 0 bases, with 13 bases separating them. CDR1 is SGHVS and CDR2 is FQNEAQ in the germline V gene. CDR3 in DNA: TGTGCCAGCGGGATGGCAGGGCTGAACACTGAAGCTTTCTTT. It encodes CASGMAGLNTEAFF. Filled out from reference TRBV7-8 and TRBJ1-1, the complete variable domain reads GAGVSQSPRYKVAKRGQDVALRCDPISGHVSLFWYQQALGQGPEFLTYFQNEAQLDKSGLPSDRFFAERPEGSVSTLKIQRTQQEDSAVYLCASGMAGLNTEAFFGQGTRLTVV.

This clone was recorded a few times. V and J are TRBV6-1 and TRBJ1-6; TRBD1 aligns across 9 bases. Germline-derived CDR1 and CDR2 are MNHNS and SASEGT. The ends lost 0 bases at V and 7 bases at J; junction bases unmatched: 1. The CDR3 sequence is 15 residues long. CDR3 bases: TGTGCCAGCAGTGAAGCAGGGACAGGGAATTCACCCCTCCACTTT. Protein product: CASSEAGTGNSPLHF.

This clone was detected a few times. The rearrangement links TRBV6-6 to TRBJ1-2, with TRBD1 identical over 8 bases. The germline V gene has CDR1 MNHNY and CDR2 SVGAGI (reference sequence). CDR3 size: 12 residues. The ends lost 4 bases at V and 14 bases at J; junction bases unmatched: 9. The CDR3 DNA is TGTGCCAGCAGTTTAAGGACAGGGTCTTTAACCTTC. Its protein product is CASSLRTGSLTF.